Listed here are 8 T cell receptor beta chains from one sample, sequenced in a study of blood T cell repertoires in COVID-19. The table came from immunoSEQ multiplex PCR; TCRdb's copy has only in-frame clones and leaves some out. The sample includes tens of thousands of clones, around 87% seen only once; the top ten take under 65%. The sequenced sample was peripheral blood. These receptors originate from an older man with acute or convalescent COVID-19.

The CDR3 nucleotides are TGTGCCAGCAGCTTAGTTGGCGGCAATGAGCAGTTCTTC. The encoded protein is CASSLVGGNEQFF. The rearrangement links TRBV7-6 to TRBJ2-1; D gene ambiguous. This CDR3 contains 13 residues. Trimming took 1 base from V and 6 from J, leaving 7 bases between them. Germline assignment: CDR1 SGHVS and CDR2 FNYEAQ. Based on the CDR3 plus reference TRBV7-6 and TRBJ2-1, the full variable domain is GAGVSQSPRYKVTKRGQDVALRCDPISGHVSLYWYRQALGQGPEFLTYFNYEAQQDKSGLPNDRFSAERPEGSISTLTIQRTEQRDSAMYRCASSLVGGNEQFFGPGTRLTVL.

The chain carries TRBV19 and TRBJ2-1; 8 bases map to TRBD2. The trim removed 10 bases at V and 8 bases at J, leaving 16 bases unmatched. From germline, CDR1 is LNHDA and CDR2 SQIVND (reference sequence). The CDR3 spans 15 residues. The CDR3 is CATRPGRANGYEQFF. CDR3 nucleotides: TGTGCCACGCGTCCCGGGAGGGCCAATGGGTATGAGCAGTTCTTC.

The gene calls are TRBV30 and TRBJ2-7, with TRBD1 as a possible D gene (6 bases). The V and J ends lost 3 bases and 5 bases respectively, with 14 bases between them. The CDR3 is 13 amino acids. Germline CDR1 GTSNPN, CDR2 SVGIG (reference sequence). The CDR3 is CAWRGNRDHEQYF. Here the CDR3 DNA reads TGTGCCTGGAGGGGCAACAGGGACCACGAGCAGTACTTC.

The chain uses TRBV19 and TRBJ1-5, with a tentative D call TRBD1 (6 bases). V was clipped by 0 bases and J by 3 bases, with 15 bases between them. Germline V lookup: CDR1 LNHDA, CDR2 SQIVND (reference sequence). The CDR3 length is 17 residues. CDR3 bases: TGTGCCAGTAGTATAGACCTGGACAGCAGTGACAATCAGCCCCAGCATTTT. This translates into CASSIDLDSSDNQPQHF.

The genes are TRBV5-1 and TRBJ2-5; possibly TRBD2 for D (7 bases). V lost 0 bases, J lost 5 bases, and 8 bases lay in between. The CDR3 runs 13 residues. Germline V gene lookup returns CDR1 SGHRS and CDR2 YFSETQ. The CDR3 region is CASSLEGGETQYF. The CDR3 coding sequence is TGCGCCAGCAGCTTGGAGGGGGGGGAGACCCAGTACTTC.

The chain recombines TRBV2 with TRBJ2-3, with 8 nucleotides matching TRBD1. The germline V gene has CDR1 SNHLY and CDR2 FYNNEI. J was trimmed by 3 bases and V by 3 bases; bases with no gene match: 2. The CDR3 spans 14 residues. CDR3: CASSEQGATDTQYF. The DNA of the CDR3 is TGTGCCAGCAGTGAGCAGGGGGCAACAGATACGCAGTATTTT.

The chain is built from TRBV2 and TRBJ1-4; D unclear. This CDR3 has 14 residues. The germline gives CDR1 SNHLY, CDR2 FYNNEI. Trimming removed 8 bases at V and 8 bases at J, with 18 bases between. The CDR3: CASGRSGSREKLFF. In DNA, the CDR3 is TGTGCCAGCGGGAGGTCGGGTTCGCGGGAAAAACTGTTTTTT.

The genes are TRBV5-6 and TRBJ1-1, with 7 bases that match TRBD1. CDR1 is SGHDT, CDR2 YYEEEE, per germline. The CDR3 loop spans 15 amino acids. V was pared by 0 bases and J by 1 base, with 3 bases of the junction left unmatched. The CDR3: CASSLVPGGNTEAFF. The CDR3 DNA sequence: TGTGCCAGCAGCTTGGTTCCAGGGGGGAACACTGAAGCTTTCTTT.